The clone carrying this T cell receptor beta chain was counted at least ten times. This record belongs to a study of early T cells in non-severe SARS-CoV-2 infection. CDR1 and CDR2 (germline): SNHLY, FYNNEI. Germline trimming cut 11 bases from V and 1 base from J; bases unmatched to any gene: 6. The length of the CDR3 is 13 residues. TCRdb used MiXCR to reprocess the 5' RACE reads, holding one entry per CDR3 protein. The sample lists about 48,000 distinct CDR3 sequences; around 13% were seen once. This clonotype originated in an adult who was a healthcare worker with PCR-confirmed SARS-CoV-2 infection or an uninfected control (not recorded which). Sequencing was performed on whole blood. The rearrangement links TRBV2 to TRBJ1-1; 8 positions match TRBD1. Written as DNA, the CDR3 is TGTGCCGATCGGACAGGGAGGAACACTGAAGCTTTCTTT. It codes for CADRTGRNTEAFF.